Shown below are 23 T cell receptor beta chains from a single sample sequenced in a study of shared clonotypes between healthy human individuals. Profiled with immunoSEQ multiplex PCR; TCRdb holds only in-frame clones, not every one. Seen here are roughly 650,000 clones, 95% to 97% observed once, and the top ten hold 0.095% to 0.13%. Naive CD8 isolation took CD45RO-negative cells positively selected for CCR7 and excluded terminally differentiated effector memory CD45RA+ cells. The sample taken for sequencing was naive CD8+ T cells sorted from blood. The receptors shown here come from a woman aged 30 to 39 in good health.

V and J are TRBV28 and TRBJ2-2; D may be TRBD2 (5 bases). Germline values: CDR1 MDHEN, CDR2 SYDVKM. V was pared by 1 base and J by 4 bases, with 10 bases between. The CDR3 length is 15 residues. CDR3 sequence: CASSLYGERTGELFF. The CDR3 coding sequence is TGTGCCAGCAGTTTATACGGGGAGCGCACCGGGGAGCTGTTTTTT. The full variable domain, completed using reference TRBV28 and TRBJ2-2, is DVKVTQSSRYLVKRTGEKVFLECVQDMDHENMFWYRQDPGLGLRLIYFSYDVKMKEKGDIPEGYSVSREKKERFSLILESASTNQTSMYLCASSLYGERTGELFFGEGSRLTVL.

V is TRBV4-2 and J is TRBJ1-2; tentatively, D is TRBD1 (5 bases). CDR3 length: 15 amino acids. Germline V gene data show CDR1 as LGHNA and CDR2 as YNFKEQ. V was pared by 2 bases and J by 4 bases, with 14 bases between. Written as DNA, the CDR3 is TGTGCCAGCAGCCAACCCAGGGAATTAAGCTATGGCTACACCTTC. Protein: CASSQPRELSYGYTF.

The CDR3 sequence: CASSFSPSLGNEQFF. In nucleotides, the CDR3 is TGTGCCAGCAGTTTTTCCCCATCCCTGGGGAATGAGCAGTTCTTC. V and J are TRBV28 and TRBJ2-1, with D unresolved. Deletions cut 3 bases from V and 7 bases from J, with 16 bases between. CDR3 length: 15 residues. Germline V lookup: CDR1 MDHEN, CDR2 SYDVKM.

V gene TRBV15 combines with J gene TRBJ2-2, with D perhaps given as TRBD1 or TRBD2 (6 bases each). The CDR3 consists of 16 residues. Trimming removed 4 bases from V and 6 bases from J, with 18 bases in between. Germline CDR1 is LNHNV and CDR2 is YYDKDF (reference sequence). CDR3 loop: CATSTGPGAGSGELFF. CDR3 bases: TGTGCCACCAGCACCGGCCCGGGGGCTGGTTCCGGGGAGCTGTTTTTT.

The V gene is TRBV14, the J gene TRBJ1-6; D uncertain. Germline values: CDR1 SGHDN, CDR2 FVKESK. CDR3 length equals 15 residues. V lost 4 bases and J 6 bases, leaving 13 bases between the germline ends. DNA for the CDR3: TGTGCCAGCAGCCTCCGACCCGGGCTTAATTCACCCCTCCACTTT. Translating it yields CASSLRPGLNSPLHF. The whole variable domain, remainder taken from reference TRBV14 and TRBJ1-6, is EAGVTQFPSHSVIEKGQTVTLRCDPISGHDNLYWYRRVMGKEIKFLLHFVKESKQDESGMPNNRFLAERTGGTYSTLKVQPAELEDSGVYFCASSLRPGLNSPLHFGNGTRLTVT.

The chain uses TRBV18 and TRBJ2-3; 9 nucleotides align to TRBD1. The length of the CDR3 is 17 residues. Germline CDR1 and CDR2: KGHSH and LQKENI. After removal of 2 bases from V and 4 bases from J, the junction contained 10 bases not matched to a gene. This CDR3 is CASSPEIGTGNADTQYF. In DNA form, the CDR3 reads TGTGCCAGCTCACCAGAGATCGGGACAGGGAATGCAGATACGCAGTATTTT.

This chain connects TRBV30 to TRBJ2-3; 10 bases line up with TRBD2. The CDR3 length is 15 residues. The J segment lost 1 base and the V segment lost 8 bases, leaving 9 bases of the junction unmatched. Germline CDR1 reads GTSNPN; CDR2 reads SVGIG (reference sequence). Here the CDR3 DNA reads TGTGCCGGAGCAAAGGGGACTAGCGGCACAGATACGCAGTATTTT. It encodes CAGAKGTSGTDTQYF.

This rearrangement joins TRBV9 to TRBJ2-1, with 14 bases aligning to TRBD2. CDR1 is SGDLS, CDR2 YYNGEE, per germline. This CDR3 is built from 15 residues. The V and J ends lost 3 bases and 8 bases, in that order; junction bases with no gene match: 4. The CDR3 DNA follows: TGTGCCAGCAGCGGCGGGACTAGCGGGAGTGATGAGCAGTTCTTC. Protein: CASSGGTSGSDEQFF.

The count of this clone is one. The J gene is TRBJ2-3, the V gene TRBV13; no definite D call. The CDR3 totals 12 residues. V lost 5 bases, J lost 1 base, and 4 bases lay in between. From germline, CDR1 is PRHDT and CDR2 FYEKMQ (reference sequence). Here the CDR3 reads CASSHGTDTQYF. CDR3 coding DNA: TGTGCCAGCAGCCACGGCACAGATACGCAGTATTTT.

The rearrangement uses TRBV27 and TRBJ2-1; unclear D gene. CDR1 MNHEY and CDR2 SMNVEV come from the germline V gene (reference sequence). The V and J ends lost 3 bases and 10 bases respectively, with 7 bases between them. The CDR3 consists of 11 residues. The CDR3 nucleotides read TGTGCCAGCAGTTTGGGGTGGGAGCAGTTCTTC. Amino acid sequence: CASSLGWEQFF.

This chain uses TRBV29-1 with TRBJ2-1; D perhaps matches TRBD1 (6 bases). This CDR3 has 12 amino acids. CDR1 and CDR2 from the germline V gene are SQVTM and ANQGSEA. Trimming shortened V by 6 bases and J by 3 bases, and 9 bases separated the two germline ends. The CDR3 is CSVHRDYNEQFF. CDR3 DNA: TGCAGCGTCCACAGGGACTACAATGAGCAGTTCTTC.

The rearrangement joins TRBV27 to TRBJ2-2; 14 bases line up with TRBD2. Germline lookup yields CDR1 MNHEY and CDR2 SMNVEV (reference sequence). CDR3 length: 16 amino acids. V shed 6 bases, J shed 9 bases, and the junction held 9 bases outside the gene matches. In nucleotides, the CDR3 is TGTGCCAGCAGCTATGGGACTAGCGGGAGTTCGAGGGAGCTGTTTTTT. Residues: CASSYGTSGSSRELFF.

The chain has TRBV27 and TRBJ2-7, with 11 bases identical to TRBD1. Germline lookup yields CDR1 MNHEY and CDR2 SMNVEV (reference sequence). Trimming removed 5 bases from V and 7 bases from J; junction bases left unmatched: 7. This CDR3 has 14 amino acids. The CDR3 region has the DNA TGTGCCAGCAGTCCCGGGACAGGGGGGAAAGAGCAGTACTTC. It codes for CASSPGTGGKEQYF.

Remarks on this clone: This same CDR3 is encoded by further DNA sequences in the sample. The rearrangement uses TRBV5-1 and TRBJ2-7, with TRBD1 as a possible D gene (6 bases). Looked up from germline, CDR1 is SGHRS and CDR2 is YFSETQ. V lost 1 base to trimming and J lost 3 bases, with 8 bases between them. The CDR3 loop spans 13 amino acids. The CDR3 region has the DNA TGCGCCAGCAGCTTGAGGACAGACTACGAGCAGTACTTC. Translated: CASSLRTDYEQYF.

This sequence joins TRBV5-1 and TRBJ2-7; 9 nucleotides agree with TRBD1. The length of the CDR3 is 14 residues. J was trimmed by 5 bases and V by 3 bases; bases with no gene match: 6. In germline, CDR1 is SGHRS, CDR2 YFSETQ. The chain's CDR3 is CASSSGTGNNEQYF. As DNA, the CDR3 is TGCGCCAGCAGCTCCGGGACAGGGAACAACGAGCAGTACTTC.

The V call is TRBV9, the J call TRBJ1-2; 8 positions agree with TRBD1. Trimming cost V 3 bases and J 5 bases; bases outside gene matches: 3. The CDR3 runs to 13 residues. CDR1 is SGDLS, CDR2 YYNGEE, per germline. The DNA of the CDR3 is TGTGCCAGCAGCGGGGACAGGCCGTATGGCTACACCTTC. Translation gives CASSGDRPYGYTF.

A word on this clone: This clone may be a read error of a much larger clone one base away. This sequence joins TRBV5-4 and TRBJ2-7; D gene unclear. This CDR3 is built from 11 residues. Trimming removed 4 bases from V and 5 bases from J, with 7 bases in between. Germline loops: CDR1 SGHNT, CDR2 YYREEE (reference sequence). The CDR3 region is CASSAVNEQYF. CDR3 nucleotides: TGTGCCAGCAGCGCCGTTAACGAGCAGTACTTC.

The V call is TRBV27, the J call TRBJ2-5; 7 positions match TRBD2. Germline V gene sequence: CDR1 MNHEY, CDR2 SMNVEV (reference sequence). Trimming cost V 3 bases and J 7 bases; bases outside gene matches: 5. The CDR3 runs to 13 residues. CDR3 residues: CASSFGLEATQYF. The CDR3 DNA sequence: TGTGCCAGCAGTTTTGGACTAGAGGCGACCCAGTACTTC.

The chain links TRBV28 to TRBJ2-3; D gene ambiguous. V lost 2 bases and J lost 2, with 8 bases in between. Germline V gene data show CDR1 as MDHEN and CDR2 as SYDVKM. This CDR3 is built from 14 residues. The CDR3 loop reads CASSLTGTTDTQYF. The CDR3 nucleotides are TGTGCCAGCAGTTTAACGGGCACCACAGATACGCAGTATTTT.

The chain uses TRBV11-2 and TRBJ2-7; the D gene is possibly TRBD1 (5 bases). CDR3 length: 15 amino acids. The ends were cut back, 4 bases at V and 2 bases at J, with 15 bases in the middle. CDR1 is SGHAT, CDR2 FQNNGV, per germline. CDR3 residues: CASSWGAPSTYEQYF. The CDR3, as DNA: TGTGCCAGCAGCTGGGGCGCCCCGTCCACCTACGAGCAGTACTTC.

The chain is built from TRBV6-6 and TRBJ1-4; unclear D gene. Trimming left V 6 bases short and J 0 bases short, with 11 bases between. Germline lookup yields CDR1 MNHNY and CDR2 SVGAGI (reference sequence). CDR3 length: 15 residues. This CDR3 reads CASRRDWATNEKLFF. The CDR3 nucleotides are TGTGCCAGCAGGCGGGATTGGGCAACTAATGAAAAACTGTTTTTT.

V is TRBV27 and J is TRBJ2-7; TRBD2 agrees at 10 bases. Germline CDR1 and CDR2: MNHEY and SMNVEV (reference sequence). The CDR3 spans 20 residues. The V and J ends lost 5 bases and 0 bases, in that order; junction bases with no gene match: 19. The CDR3 DNA is TGTGCCAGCAGTCTAAAGATGGTCGGACTAGCGGAGGCAAGCTCCTACGAGCAGTACTTC. Translation gives CASSLKMVGLAEASSYEQYF.

V usage is TRBV5-6 and J usage is TRBJ2-1; 7 bases map to TRBD1. From germline, CDR1 is SGHDT and CDR2 YYEEEE. CDR3 length: 16 residues. Germline trimming cut 2 bases from V and 12 bases from J; bases unmatched to any gene: 17. Here the CDR3 reads CASSFGGQIYNVVQFF. As DNA, the CDR3 is TGTGCCAGCAGCTTTGGGGGACAGATATACAATGTGGTGCAGTTCTTC.